The present T cell receptor (beta chain) was sequenced within a study of PD-L1 blockade in urothelial cancer. On the study more broadly: Blood analyses occurred 3 weeks (second dose) and 6 weeks post treatment start.

Spiked synthetic TCR analogs estimated absolute template abundance per PCR. Assay: immunoSEQ multiplex PCR; the TCRdb copy retains only in-frame clones and omits some. Of under 130,000 clones listed, about 85% are singletons. Germline V gene data show CDR1 as LNHNV and CDR2 as YYDKDF (reference sequence). CDR3 size: 16 residues. The V gene end was trimmed by 0 bases and the J gene end by 6 bases; junction bases not matched to a gene: 4. V usage is TRBV15 and J usage is TRBJ2-1, with 11 bases aligning to TRBD2. The sample in question was PBMCs, obtained around atezolizumab (anti-PD-L1) treatment. The sequence derives from a middle-aged man with urothelial cancer. CDR3 loop: CATSRDPSGRINEQFF. The CDR3, as DNA: TGTGCCACCAGCAGAGATCCTAGCGGGAGGATCAATGAGCAGTTCTTC.